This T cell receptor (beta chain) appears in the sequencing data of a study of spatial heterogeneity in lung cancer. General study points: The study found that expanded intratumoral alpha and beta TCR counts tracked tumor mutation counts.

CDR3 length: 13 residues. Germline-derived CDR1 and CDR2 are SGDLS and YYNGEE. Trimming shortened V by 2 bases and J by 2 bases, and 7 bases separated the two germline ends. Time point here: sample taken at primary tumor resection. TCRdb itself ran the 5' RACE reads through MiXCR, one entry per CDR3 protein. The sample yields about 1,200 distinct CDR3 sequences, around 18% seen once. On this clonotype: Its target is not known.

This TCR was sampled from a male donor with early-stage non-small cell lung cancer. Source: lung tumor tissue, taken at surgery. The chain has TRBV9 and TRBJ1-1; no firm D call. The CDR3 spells CASSVDTNTEAFF. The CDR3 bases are TGTGCCAGCAGCGTCGACACAAACACTGAAGCTTTCTTT.